The 23 T cell receptor beta chains below come from one sample, sequenced in a study of blood T cell repertoires in COVID-19. Produced via immunoSEQ multiplex PCR; TCRdb's table is partial and in-frame only. Of around 260,000 clones listed, roughly 83% are singletons. Specimen: peripheral blood. The receptor source for this set is a man between 60 and 75 years old who had recovered from COVID-19.

This clone was observed once. The chain recombines TRBV4-1 with TRBJ1-4, with D possibly being TRBD1 (6 bases). The CDR3 loop spans 16 amino acids. V was pared by 4 bases and J by 0 bases, with 12 bases between. From germline, CDR1 is MGHRA and CDR2 YSYEKL. The CDR3 bases are TGCGCCAGCAGCCGCCGGGACACCTCAACTAATGAAAAACTGTTTTTT. It encodes CASSRRDTSTNEKLFF.

The V gene is TRBV11-2, the J gene TRBJ1-1; possibly TRBD1 for D (5 bases). Looked up from germline, CDR1 is SGHAT and CDR2 is FQNNGV. The ends were cut back, 0 bases at V and 0 bases at J, with 14 bases in the middle. The length of the CDR3 is 17 residues. CDR3 nucleotides: TGTGCCAGCAGCTTAGATCAGGGAGGAATTATGAACACTGAAGCTTTCTTT. Amino acid sequence: CASSLDQGGIMNTEAFF. Based on the CDR3 plus reference TRBV11-2 and TRBJ1-1, the full variable domain is EAGVAQSPRYKIIEKRQSVAFWCNPISGHATLYWYQQILGQGPKLLIQFQNNGVVDDSQLPKDRFSAERLKGVDSTLKIQPAKLEDSAVYLCASSLDQGGIMNTEAFFGQGTRLTVV.

V gene TRBV5-1 combines with J gene TRBJ2-7; the D gene is possibly TRBD1 (6 bases). Germline loops: CDR1 SGHRS, CDR2 YFSETQ. V shed 3 bases and J shed 0 bases, with 13 bases lying between them. The CDR3 runs to 15 residues. CDR3 in DNA: TGCGCCAGCAGCTCTGAGACAGGCCGCTCCTACGAGCAGTACTTC. Its protein is CASSSETGRSYEQYF.

This chain uses TRBV19 with TRBJ2-2; TRBD1 matches at 7 bases. V was pared by 6 bases and J by 2 bases, with 6 bases of the junction left unmatched. The CDR3 is 15 amino acids. CDR1 and CDR2 (germline): LNHDA, SQIVND (reference sequence). The CDR3: CASRYRDRNTGELFF. CDR3 in DNA: TGTGCCAGTAGATACCGGGACAGAAACACCGGGGAGCTGTTTTTT.

The rearrangement uses TRBV18 and TRBJ1-1; perhaps TRBD1 as D (5 bases). Germline V gene sequence: CDR1 KGHSH, CDR2 LQKENI. Deletions cut 2 bases from V and 4 bases from J, with 17 bases between. The CDR3 loop spans 16 amino acids. The CDR3 bases are TGTGCCAGCTCACCAAAGGGCCTCGGGGGACCCACTGAAGCTTTCTTT. This encodes CASSPKGLGGPTEAFF.

This clone was seen once. The V and J genes are TRBV5-5 and TRBJ1-1, with TRBD1 matching over 9 bases. This CDR3 has 15 residues. Germline CDR1 and CDR2: SGHKS and YYEKEE (reference sequence). V lost 4 bases, J lost 1 base, and 5 bases stayed unmatched. The CDR3 sequence is CASSSGDRANTEAFF. The CDR3 nucleotides are TGTGCCAGCAGCAGTGGGGACAGGGCGAACACTGAAGCTTTCTTT.

The V gene is TRBV3-1 (or the pseudogene TRBV3-2), the J gene TRBJ2-7; D unresolved. The CDR3 has 14 residues. Deletions cut 2 bases from V and 6 bases from J, with 14 bases between. CDR1 is LGHDT and CDR2 is YNNKEL in the germline V gene (reference sequence). Here the CDR3 reads CASSQFNAAIEQYF. The CDR3 DNA is TGTGCCAGCAGCCAATTTAACGCGGCAATCGAGCAGTACTTC.

This clone appeared a single time. In the same sample, other DNA sequences code for this CDR3. The V call is TRBV6-2 or TRBV6-3, the J call TRBJ1-5; D ambiguous. CDR3 length equals 14 residues. V shed 0 bases and J shed 4 bases, with 7 bases lying between them. Germline CDR1 MNHEY, CDR2 SVGEGT. DNA for the CDR3: TGTGCCAGCAGTTACTCGGGAGGGAATCAGCCCCAGCATTTT. It translates to CASSYSGGNQPQHF.

The genes are TRBV28 and TRBJ2-7, with 9 nucleotides matching TRBD1. Unmatched junction bases numbered 12, after V lost 7 bases and J lost 5 bases. The CDR3 is made up of 15 amino acids. Germline-derived CDR1 and CDR2 are MDHEN and SYDVKM. This CDR3 reads CASTLVGTGSHEQYF. The CDR3 DNA reads TGTGCCAGCACCCTCGTGGGGACAGGGTCCCACGAGCAGTACTTC.

The chain employs TRBV6-5 and TRBJ1-4; 8 bases agree with TRBD1. The J segment lost 8 bases and the V segment lost 4 bases, leaving 9 bases of the junction unmatched. Germline CDR1 reads MNHEY; CDR2 reads SVGAGI. The CDR3 contains 15 residues. CDR3 sequence: CASSLGGTGGEKLFF. The CDR3 coding sequence is TGTGCCAGCAGTTTAGGGGGGACAGGAGGGGAAAAACTGTTTTTT.

The rearrangement links TRBV5-1 to TRBJ2-7; D is possibly TRBD1 (5 bases). This CDR3 comprises 13 residues. Trimming pared 0 bases from V and 5 bases from J, leaving 9 bases between. The germline gives CDR1 SGHRS, CDR2 YFSETQ. The CDR3, as DNA: TGCGCCAGCAGCTTGGATTGGGGCGACGAGCAGTACTTC. It yields the protein CASSLDWGDEQYF.

This clone was found once. The chain carries TRBV19 and TRBJ1-5, with 9 bases that match TRBD1. Unmatched junction bases numbered 5, after V lost 3 bases and J lost 2 bases. Germline loops: CDR1 LNHDA, CDR2 SQIVND (reference sequence). The CDR3 loop spans 16 amino acids. CDR3 sequence: CASSMGTGRGNQPQHF. CDR3 DNA sequence: TGTGCCAGTAGTATGGGGACAGGGAGGGGCAATCAGCCCCAGCATTTT.

The chain links TRBV7-9 to TRBJ1-2; 10 nucleotides match TRBD1. V was pared by 0 bases and J by 6 bases, with 13 bases of the junction left unmatched. This CDR3 contains 18 residues. CDR1 is SEHNR and CDR2 is FQNEAQ in the germline V gene (reference sequence). In DNA form, the CDR3 reads TGTGCCAGCAGCTTAGCCAGCAACCGGGACAGGGGATTTGATGGCTACACCTTC. Protein sequence: CASSLASNRDRGFDGYTF.

This chain connects TRBV5-5 to TRBJ1-2, with TRBD1 matching 7 bases. The ends lost 2 bases at V and 2 bases at J; junction bases unmatched: 9. The CDR3 is 16 amino acids. The germline V gene has CDR1 SGHKS and CDR2 YYEKEE (reference sequence). In DNA form, the CDR3 reads TGTGCCAGCAGCTTAAGATATGAACAGGGGAACTATGGCTACACCTTC. Protein sequence: CASSLRYEQGNYGYTF.

This sequence joins TRBV18 and TRBJ1-2; D is possibly TRBD1 (5 bases). CDR3 length: 15 amino acids. Trimming left V 2 bases short and J 4 bases short, with 14 bases between. The germline gives CDR1 KGHSH, CDR2 LQKENI. This CDR3 reads CASSPARVGGYGYTF. Written as DNA, the CDR3 is TGTGCCAGCTCACCAGCGAGGGTCGGGGGCTATGGCTACACCTTC.

The chain combines TRBV29-1 with TRBJ2-7; 7 bases match TRBD1. The length of the CDR3 is 12 residues. Trimming at V came to 7 bases and at J to 5 bases, leaving 8 bases not matched to a gene. Germline loops: CDR1 SQVTM, CDR2 ANQGSEA. CDR3 loop: CSGETGTNEQYF. Written as DNA, the CDR3 is TGCAGCGGGGAGACAGGGACCAACGAGCAGTACTTC.

The J gene is TRBJ2-2, the V gene TRBV27, with 7 bases matching TRBD1. V gave up 4 bases and J gave up 0 bases; unmatched junction bases: 2. This CDR3 spans 15 amino acids. Germline V lookup: CDR1 MNHEY, CDR2 SMNVEV (reference sequence). The CDR3 spells CASSYDRANTGELFF. In DNA, the CDR3 is TGTGCCAGCAGTTACGACAGGGCGAACACCGGGGAGCTGTTTTTT.

The chain has TRBV14 and TRBJ2-7, with 7 bases identical to TRBD2. The CDR3 loop spans 14 amino acids. CDR1 is SGHDN and CDR2 is FVKESK in the germline V gene. With 3 bases clipped from V and 11 bases from J, the junction kept 13 bases outside the gene matches. The CDR3, as DNA: TGTGCCAGCAGCCACGCGGGAGCATCCCCCGGGGAGTACTTC. Translated, it gives CASSHAGASPGEYF.

CDR3 residues: CASSFRGGETGELFF. CDR3 sequence (DNA): TGTGCCAGCAGTTTTCGCGGGGGAGAAACCGGGGAGCTGTTTTTT. The chain carries TRBV28 and TRBJ2-2; the match to TRBD2 covers 7 bases. The CDR3 runs to 15 residues. The junction had 6 bases not matched to a gene; V was cut back by 3 bases and J by 5 bases. Looked up from germline, CDR1 is MDHEN and CDR2 is SYDVKM.

V gene TRBV6-4 combines with J gene TRBJ1-1; 9 bases align to TRBD1. The CDR3 totals 14 residues. J lost 8 bases, V lost 5 bases, and 9 bases had no gene match. The V gene's germline CDR1 is MRHNA and CDR2 SNTAGT. CDR3 in amino acids: CASSIEQGAREAFF. DNA of the CDR3: TGTGCCAGCAGTATCGAACAGGGGGCCCGAGAAGCTTTCTTT.

The chain has TRBV28 and TRBJ2-1; the D gene is possibly TRBD2 (5 bases). Germline assignment: CDR1 MDHEN and CDR2 SYDVKM. The CDR3 is 16 residues long. V lost 8 bases and J lost 0, with 17 bases in between. Here the CDR3 reads CASGRGGSASYNEQFF. In DNA form, the CDR3 reads TGTGCCAGCGGTAGAGGCGGTAGCGCCTCCTACAATGAGCAGTTCTTC.

This sequence joins TRBV29-1 and TRBJ2-3, with D tentatively TRBD2 (6 bases). Germline assignment: CDR1 SQVTM and CDR2 ANQGSEA. The CDR3 totals 14 residues. Trimming removed 5 bases at V and 4 bases at J, with 16 bases between. CDR3 coding DNA: TGCAGCGTTTCCGGGACTTCCAGCCCAGATACGCAGTATTTT. It specifies CSVSGTSSPDTQYF.

The V and J genes are TRBV30 and TRBJ2-5, with a tentative D call TRBD1 (5 bases). The CDR3 consists of 13 residues. Trimming stripped 7 bases from V and 5 bases from J, with 17 bases between. Per the germline V gene, CDR1 is GTSNPN and CDR2 is SVGIG (reference sequence). The CDR3 region has the DNA TGTGCCTTGAGAACAGGCAGCATCGAGACCCAGTACTTC. Its protein product is CALRTGSIETQYF.